The 6 T cell receptor beta chains given below trace back to one sample, sequenced in a study of spatial heterogeneity in lung cancer. Broader study findings: How many expanded intratumoral alpha and beta TCRs were present tracked the tumor mutation count, which was a count of nonsynonymous mutations.

The antigens for these receptors are not known. As for time point: sample taken at primary tumor resection. TCRdb re-derived calls from the 5' RACE reads in MiXCR, one entry per CDR3 protein. The profile shows around 3,300 distinct CDR3 sequences, about a sixth of them singletons. Sequencing used lung tumor tissue, obtained at surgery. These receptors all stem from a male donor with early-stage non-small cell lung cancer.

By share, this clonotype counts as medium-sized. V gene TRBV28 combines with J gene TRBJ2-5, with D hard to call. The CDR3 is 13 amino acids. Trimming took 7 bases from V and 4 from J, leaving 13 bases between them. CDR1 is MDHEN, CDR2 SYDVKM, per germline. The CDR3 sequence: CASTSGFLETQYF. Written as DNA, the CDR3 is TGTGCCAGCACCTCGGGCTTCTTAGAGACCCAGTACTTC.

The chain carries TRBV5-1 and TRBJ1-2, with 7 bases fitting TRBD1. CDR1 and CDR2 from the germline V gene are SGHRS and YFSETQ. CDR3 length equals 15 residues. The V and J ends lost 0 bases and 2 bases, in that order; junction bases with no gene match: 4. The CDR3 region is CASSLGDSRNYGYTF. The CDR3 nucleotides read TGCGCCAGCAGCTTGGGGGACAGTCGAAACTATGGCTACACCTTC.

This clonotype was detected only a few times. The rearrangement joins TRBV5-1 to TRBJ2-1; D may be TRBD1 (6 bases). Trimming cost V 1 base and J 8 bases, with 10 bases left between them. CDR3 length equals 13 residues. Germline loops: CDR1 SGHRS, CDR2 YFSETQ. CDR3 region: CASSLYREDEQFF. DNA for the CDR3: TGCGCCAGCAGCTTGTACAGGGAAGATGAGCAGTTCTTC.

V and J are TRBV13 and TRBJ2-7; 8 bases align to TRBD1. CDR1 is PRHDT, CDR2 FYEKMQ, per germline (reference sequence). The ends lost 5 bases at V and 4 bases at J; junction bases unmatched: 4. This CDR3 spans 13 amino acids. CDR3 DNA sequence: TGTGCCAGCAGCAAAGGACAGGGATACGAGCAGTACTTC. This sequence encodes CASSKGQGYEQYF.

CDR3 loop: CASSIAGPENTGELFF. DNA for the CDR3: TGTGCCAGTAGTATAGCCGGCCCCGAGAACACCGGGGAGCTGTTTTTT. The V and J genes are TRBV19 and TRBJ2-2; D remains unclear. The germline V gene encodes CDR1 LNHDA and CDR2 SQIVND (reference sequence). This CDR3 region has 16 residues. Trimming cost V 1 base and J 1 base, with 10 bases left between them.

The chain uses TRBV18 and TRBJ2-7, with 8 bases lining up with TRBD2. Germline V gene lookup returns CDR1 KGHSH and CDR2 LQKENI. CDR3 length: 14 amino acids. Trimming cost V 1 base and J 6 bases; bases outside gene matches: 5. CDR3 sequence: CASSPRAGEAEQYF. As DNA, the CDR3 is TGTGCCAGCTCACCACGAGCGGGAGAGGCCGAGCAGTACTTC.